The present T cell receptor beta chain was sequenced within a study of T cell responses to AZD1222 COVID-19 vaccine. Deletions cut 2 bases from V and 4 bases from J, with 14 bases between. CDR1 LNHDA and CDR2 SQIVND come from the germline V gene (reference sequence). This CDR3 is built from 16 residues. Sequencing used immunoSEQ multiplex PCR; TCRdb keeps in-frame clones, though not all of them. This table has approximately 190,000 clones, under 95% appearing once. The sample here was peripheral blood, taken on day 0 of AZD1222 vaccination. The genes are TRBV19 and TRBJ2-2; possibly TRBD1 or TRBD2 for D (5 bases each). This clonotype originated in an adult in good health. The CDR3 sequence is CASSIKWGSGTGELFF. The CDR3 DNA follows: TGTGCCAGTAGTATAAAGTGGGGGAGTGGCACCGGGGAGCTGTTTTTT.